Shown below are 23 T cell receptor beta chains from a single sample sequenced in a study of T-cell reconstitution after alpha-beta-depleted transplantation in children. The library targeted TCRbeta and was prepared with unique molecular identifiers. TCRdb re-analysed the PCR reads in MiXCR, keeping a single row per CDR3 protein. Counted here are approximately 490,000 distinct CDR3 sequences, about 12% occurring once; the ten biggest clones make up around 5.8%. Here the sequenced sample was PBMCs from the stem cell graft donor, taken from the stem cell graft. The origin of the receptors is a human donor who donated a stem cell graft to a child with combined immunodeficiency.

This clonotype was seen repeatedly, ten times or more. This chain joins TRBV5-1 and TRBJ2-3; TRBD1 matches at 8 bases. The CDR3 sequence is 14 residues long. In germline, CDR1 is SGHRS, CDR2 YFSETQ. Losses at the gene ends were 4 bases for V and 5 bases for J; bases not matched to a gene: 6. CDR3 sequence: CASSGAGTGDTQYF. CDR3 DNA: TGCGCCAGCAGCGGCGCCGGGACAGGAGATACGCAGTATTTT.

This clonotype was detected many times. The V and J genes are TRBV4-2 and TRBJ2-7; 7 bases match TRBD2. Germline trimming cut 1 base from V and 2 bases from J; bases unmatched to any gene: 5. Germline lookup yields CDR1 LGHNA and CDR2 YNFKEQ. The CDR3 has 15 amino acids. Here the CDR3 DNA reads TGTGCCAGCAGCCAAGTCTGGGAGGGGCCCTACGAGCAGTACTTC. Its translation is CASSQVWEGPYEQYF.

The V and J genes are TRBV4-3 and TRBJ2-1; 8 bases line up with TRBD2. With 4 bases clipped from V and 2 bases from J, the junction kept 7 bases outside the gene matches. Germline CDR1 LGHNA, CDR2 YSLEER. The CDR3 is 16 amino acids. The CDR3 sequence: CASSLFGGRPYNEQFF. The CDR3 coding sequence is TGCGCCAGCAGCCTTTTTGGCGGGAGGCCCTACAATGAGCAGTTCTTC.

This rearrangement joins TRBV7-9 to TRBJ1-1, with D unresolved. Trimming removed 5 bases at V and 3 bases at J, with 19 bases between. Germline CDR1 is SEHNR and CDR2 is FQNEAQ (reference sequence). This CDR3 has 16 amino acids. CDR3 amino acids: CASSPTGGMADTEAFF. For the CDR3, the DNA is TGTGCCAGCAGCCCGACCGGAGGGATGGCGGACACTGAAGCTTTCTTT. Full variable domain (missing parts from reference TRBV7-9 and TRBJ1-1): DTGVSQNPRHKITKRGQNVTFRCDPISEHNRLYWYRQTLGQGPEFLTYFQNEAQLEKSRLLSDRFSAERPKGSFSTLEIQRTEQGDSAMYLCASSPTGGMADTEAFFGQGTRLTVV.

The chain links TRBV20-1 to TRBJ2-5, with D possibly being TRBD1 or TRBD2 (6 bases each). Germline CDR1 reads DFQATT; CDR2 reads SNEGSKA (reference sequence). V was trimmed by 0 bases and J by 2 bases, leaving 25 bases between them. CDR3 length equals 19 residues. This CDR3 reads CSARDRMWVTGAPQETQYF. The CDR3, as DNA: TGCAGTGCTAGAGATCGTATGTGGGTGACGGGGGCCCCACAAGAGACCCAGTACTTC.

The chain joins TRBV29-1 to TRBJ1-3; D uncertain. The CDR3 sequence is 15 residues long. The germline gives CDR1 SQVTM, CDR2 ANQGSEA. The ends were cut back, 6 bases at V and 4 bases at J, with 19 bases in the middle. The CDR3 sequence is CSVADGNLGGNTIYF. In DNA, the CDR3 is TGCAGCGTCGCAGACGGAAACCTGGGAGGAAACACCATATATTTT.

This clonotype was picked up a small number of times. The chain employs TRBV6-5 and TRBJ1-2; 7 bases are shared with TRBD1. The CDR3 spans 12 residues. Germline V gene lookup returns CDR1 MNHEY and CDR2 SVGAGI. The V gene end was trimmed by 7 bases and the J gene end by 6 bases; junction bases not matched to a gene: 5. In DNA form, the CDR3 reads TGTGCCAGCAAGAGGGGGCAGGATGGCTACACCTTC. Its protein product is CASKRGQDGYTF.

The V call is TRBV6-5, the J call TRBJ2-5, with D perhaps matching TRBD2 (5 bases). With 2 bases removed from V and 3 bases from J, the gap between germline ends came to 7 bases. Per germline, CDR1 MNHEY and CDR2 SVGAGI. This CDR3 spans 13 amino acids. CDR3: CASSYLGEETQYF. Written as DNA, the CDR3 is TGTGCCAGCAGTTACCTCGGGGAAGAGACCCAGTACTTC.

This clonotype was counted between two and nine times. The gene calls are TRBV7-2 and TRBJ2-6, with D perhaps TRBD1 (5 bases). The length of the CDR3 is 15 residues. Germline lookup yields CDR1 SGHTA and CDR2 FQGNSA. The V and J ends lost 6 bases and 8 bases respectively, with 17 bases between them. This CDR3 is CASSLQQLGPNVLTF. The CDR3 nucleotides read TGTGCCAGCAGTCTCCAACAGCTGGGGCCCAACGTCCTGACTTTC. The variable domain in full, completed from reference TRBV7-2 and TRBJ2-6, reads GAGVSQSPSNKVTEKGKDVELRCDPISGHTALYWYRQSLGQGLEFLIYFQGNSAPDKSGLPSDRFSAERTGGSVSTLTIQRTQQEDSAVYLCASSLQQLGPNVLTFGAGSRLTVL.

This clonotype was recorded a few times. The chain couples TRBV9 to TRBJ1-2; the D gene is possibly TRBD1 (5 bases). This CDR3 is 14 amino acids long. Looked up from germline, CDR1 is SGDLS and CDR2 is YYNGEE. Trimming removed 3 bases at V and 4 bases at J, with 13 bases between. CDR3 amino acids: CASSGAGGSYGYTF. CDR3 DNA sequence: TGTGCCAGCAGCGGAGCTGGGGGATCCTATGGCTACACCTTC.

V gene TRBV18 combines with J gene TRBJ2-1; D not certain. CDR3 length equals 17 residues. V lost 0 bases, J lost 4 bases, and 16 bases lay in between. Germline values: CDR1 KGHSH, CDR2 LQKENI. CDR3 residues: CASSPPSVMGRYNEQFF. As DNA, the CDR3 is TGTGCCAGCTCACCACCCTCTGTGATGGGCAGATACAATGAGCAGTTCTTC.

V is TRBV28 and J is TRBJ2-7; D ambiguous. CDR3 size: 16 residues. Trimming left V 1 base short and J 5 bases short, with 18 bases between. In germline, CDR1 is MDHEN, CDR2 SYDVKM. The CDR3 DNA reads TGTGCCAGCAGTTTATATCCTGGGTCTCCCCAAAACGAGCAGTACTTC. Its protein is CASSLYPGSPQNEQYF.

The CDR3 reads CAWSLSGGARETQYF. The DNA for the CDR3 is TGTGCCTGGAGTCTTAGCGGGGGGGCCCGGGAGACCCAGTACTTC. This chain links TRBV30 with TRBJ2-5; 11 nucleotides match TRBD2. The germline CDR1 and CDR2 sequences are GTSNPN and SVGIG (reference sequence). The junction had 7 bases not matched to a gene; V was cut back by 2 bases and J by 5 bases. This CDR3 is built from 15 residues. The variable domain in full, completed from reference TRBV30 and TRBJ2-5, reads SQTIHQWPATLVQPVGSPLSLECTVEGTSNPNLYWYRQAAGRGLQLLFYSVGIGQISSEVPQNLSASRPQDRQFILSSKKLLLSDSGFYLCAWSLSGGARETQYFGPGTRLLVL.

This clonotype was seen many times. This sequence joins TRBV4-2 and TRBJ1-3; 9 nucleotides align to TRBD1. The CDR3 totals 16 residues. The J segment lost 3 bases and the V segment lost 0 bases, leaving 3 bases of the junction unmatched. The germline V gene encodes CDR1 LGHNA and CDR2 YNFKEQ. In DNA form, the CDR3 reads TGTGCCAGCAGCCAAGATGGGGGACAGGGTGGAAACACCATATATTTT. This gives the protein CASSQDGGQGGNTIYF.

V usage is TRBV19 and J usage is TRBJ2-5; possible D gene TRBD1, 6 bases. The length of the CDR3 is 14 residues. V was pared by 3 bases and J by 5 bases, with 13 bases between. Germline lookup yields CDR1 LNHDA and CDR2 SQIVND (reference sequence). This chain's CDR3 is CASSMGQAGETQYF. CDR3 DNA sequence: TGTGCCAGTAGTATGGGACAAGCTGGGGAGACCCAGTACTTC.

This clonotype has a count of ten or more. The chain joins TRBV7-2 to TRBJ1-5; D gene ambiguous. Trimming left V 1 base short and J 6 bases short, with 10 bases between. Germline values: CDR1 SGHTA, CDR2 FQGNSA. The CDR3 consists of 14 residues. The CDR3 loop reads CASSLGPIGQPQHF. The CDR3 nucleotides read TGTGCCAGCAGCTTAGGACCTATAGGTCAGCCCCAGCATTTT.

This chain uses TRBV12-3 or TRBV12-4 with TRBJ2-2, with 7 bases aligning to TRBD2. Losses at the gene ends were 3 bases for V and 5 bases for J; bases not matched to a gene: 6. The CDR3 extends over 15 amino acids. CDR3 residues: CASSFGGRGTGELFF. Here the CDR3 DNA reads TGTGCCAGCAGTTTCGGCGGGAGAGGTACCGGGGAGCTGTTTTTT.

This clonotype was detected many times. The gene calls are TRBV10-3 and TRBJ2-2; D ambiguous. Germline V gene data show CDR1 as ENHRY and CDR2 as SYGVKD. The CDR3 is made up of 14 amino acids. The germline V and J ends were trimmed by 7 bases and 0 bases, with 9 bases remaining between them. CDR3 amino acids: CAITVAANTGELFF. In nucleotides, the CDR3 is TGTGCCATCACGGTGGCGGCGAACACCGGGGAGCTGTTTTTT.

Only a few counts were recorded for this clonotype. A much bigger clone sits one base away, suggesting this may be a read error. The rearrangement joins TRBV28 to TRBJ2-5; 8 bases match TRBD2. Per the germline V gene, CDR1 is MDHEN and CDR2 is SYDVKM. The CDR3 contains 15 residues. Unmatched junction bases numbered 3, after V lost 2 bases and J lost 1 base. CDR3 bases: TGTGCCAGCAGTTTACGGGGGGGCTTCCAAGAGACCCAGTACTTC. It encodes CASSLRGGFQETQYF.

To note about this clonotype: Relative to the germline gene, one junction end is altered; a read error may explain this. The CDR3 DNA reads as TGCAGTGCCAGAGAGCGGGGGGGCTACTACAATGAGCAGTTCTTC. Amino acids: CSARERGGYYNEQFF. V usage is TRBV20-1 and J usage is TRBJ2-1; TRBD2 aligns across 10 bases. The CDR3 is 15 residues long. Germline values: CDR1 DFQATT, CDR2 SNEGSKA (reference sequence).

The rearrangement links TRBV12-3 or TRBV12-4 to TRBJ1-2; D might be TRBD1 (5 bases). The CDR3 sequence is 13 residues long. Trimming left V 2 bases short and J 8 bases short, with 12 bases between. In DNA form, the CDR3 reads TGTGCCAGCAGTTTATCGGGGCGCGGAGGCTACACCTTC. Translating gives CASSLSGRGGYTF.

This clonotype turned up a few times. The chain carries TRBV24-1 and TRBJ2-1, with 14 bases identical to TRBD2. From germline, CDR1 is KGHDR and CDR2 SFDVKD. V shed 4 bases, J shed 8 bases, and the junction held 9 bases outside the gene matches. The CDR3 contains 17 residues. The CDR3 DNA reads as TGTGCCACCAGTGACCCGGGGGGGACTAGCGGGAGAGATGAGCAGTTCTTC. Its protein is CATSDPGGTSGRDEQFF.

The chain carries TRBV27 and TRBJ2-5; TRBD2 matches at 14 bases. J gave up 3 bases and V 6 bases, and 6 bases lay outside the gene matches. This CDR3 comprises 16 residues. CDR1 is MNHEY, CDR2 SMNVEV, per germline (reference sequence). The CDR3 sequence: CASRRLAGGLEETQYF. The CDR3 DNA sequence: TGTGCCAGCAGGCGACTAGCGGGGGGGTTAGAAGAGACCCAGTACTTC.